The clone carrying this T cell receptor (beta chain) has just a few counts. Trimming left V 0 bases short and J 5 bases short, with 10 bases between. There are 14 residues in the CDR3. CDR1 is WSHSY and CDR2 is SAAADI in the germline V gene. The sample originates from a study of T cells in Graves' hyperthyroidism and ophthalmopathy. RNA transcripts served as the template for amplifying TCR beta CDR3 regions. Using the HTBI primer set, a first-round RT-PCR was run on the TCR CDR3. TCRdb re-called the multiplex PCR reads through MiXCR, storing one row per CDR3 protein. The sample lists fewer than 200,000 distinct CDR3 sequences; approximately 15% were seen once.

The material sequenced was blood. The TCR comes from a woman in her forties or fifties with Graves' hyperthyroidism. The gene calls are TRBV10-2 and TRBJ1-1, with TRBD1 as a possible D gene (6 bases). The CDR3 protein is CASSESGGITEAFF. CDR3 nucleotide sequence: TGCGCCAGCAGTGAGTCAGGGGGAATTACTGAAGCTTTCTTT.